Each of the 8 T cell receptor beta chains below was sequenced from the same sample in a study of blood T cells in healthy people across ages. Alongside a J-beta primer mix, a sample-barcoded 5' primer served in a second PCR lasting roughly 6 to 12 cycles. Using its own MiXCR run on the 5' RACE reads, TCRdb lists one record per CDR3 protein. Of almost 800,000 distinct CDR3 sequences listed, 55% to 70% are singletons. The sample consisted of blood. These receptors were collected from a man aged 25 to 40 in good health.

V gene TRBV30 combines with J gene TRBJ2-7, with 9 bases lining up with TRBD2. CDR3 length: 14 residues. Trimming cost V 3 bases and J 1 base; bases outside gene matches: 4. CDR1 and CDR2 (germline): GTSNPN, SVGIG (reference sequence). The CDR3 is CAWRRSGGSYEQYF. The CDR3 DNA follows: TGTGCCTGGAGGCGGAGCGGGGGGTCCTACGAGCAGTACTTC.

This clonotype turned up a few times. CDR3 nucleotide sequence: TGCGCCAGCAGCCAAGAACTGGCTAGTGCTTTTGAGCAGTTCTTC. Its protein is CASSQELASAFEQFF. The rearrangement joins TRBV4-3 to TRBJ2-1; no clear D. There are 15 residues in the CDR3. Between the trimmed V and J ends, which lost 0 bases and 9 bases, there was a span of 15 bases. The germline V gene has CDR1 LGHNA and CDR2 YSLEER.

The rearrangement links TRBV6-1 to TRBJ2-4, with D perhaps given as TRBD1 or TRBD2 (5 bases each). CDR3 length: 13 residues. Trimming pared 4 bases from V and 4 bases from J, leaving 8 bases between. Per germline, CDR1 MNHNS and CDR2 SASEGT. The CDR3 DNA follows: TGTGCCAGCAGTGGGGACCCGAAAAACATTCAGTACTTC. Protein product: CASSGDPKNIQYF.

The rearrangement uses TRBV12-3 or TRBV12-4 and TRBJ1-4, with D uncertain. CDR3 size: 18 residues. V lost 5 bases to trimming and J lost 5 bases, with 24 bases between them. For the CDR3, the DNA is TGTGCCAGCAGTGGCCGCGGAACCGGGATCCTAAGGAATGAAAAACTGTTTTTT. It encodes CASSGRGTGILRNEKLFF.

V usage is TRBV11-3 and J usage is TRBJ2-7, with D tentatively TRBD1 (6 bases). The length of the CDR3 is 14 residues. CDR1 is SGHNT, CDR2 YENEEA, per germline. V was trimmed by 5 bases and J by 1 base, leaving 12 bases between them. The CDR3 sequence: CASSPGQMSYEQYF. The CDR3, as DNA: TGTGCCAGCAGCCCCGGACAGATGTCCTACGAGCAGTACTTC.

V is TRBV5-1 and J is TRBJ2-1; 8 bases agree with TRBD1. V dropped 4 bases and J dropped 10; count of bases not matched to a gene: 13. The CDR3 sequence is 15 residues long. Germline V gene sequence: CDR1 SGHRS, CDR2 YFSETQ. The CDR3 bases are TGCGCCAGCAGCGGACGACAGGGGACGGGAAAGGAGCAGTTCTTC. It codes for CASSGRQGTGKEQFF. Complete variable domain (other parts from reference TRBV5-1 and TRBJ2-1): KAGVTQTPRYLIKTRGQQVTLSCSPISGHRSVSWYQQTPGQGLQFLFEYFSETQRNKGNFPGRFSGRQFSNSRSEMNVSTLELGDSALYLCASSGRQGTGKEQFFGPGTRLTVL.

This CDR3 is CASSRPGGYNEQFF. The DNA of the CDR3 is TGTGCCAGCAGCCGACCTGGCGGGTACAATGAGCAGTTCTTC. The chain is built from TRBV5-4 and TRBJ2-1; D might be TRBD2 (5 bases). The germline V gene has CDR1 SGHNT and CDR2 YYREEE (reference sequence). The length of the CDR3 is 14 residues. With 4 bases removed from V and 4 bases from J, the gap between germline ends came to 12 bases.

This clonotype was found a few times. This chain joins TRBV7-9 and TRBJ2-7; the D call may be TRBD1 or TRBD2 (5 bases each). This CDR3 is built from 14 residues. Germline CDR1 is SEHNR and CDR2 is FQNEAQ (reference sequence). Trimming shortened V by 4 bases and J by 2 bases, and 12 bases separated the two germline ends. The CDR3 spells CASSSSGRTYEQYF. The CDR3 DNA reads as TGTGCCAGCAGCTCCTCGGGACGGACCTACGAGCAGTACTTC.